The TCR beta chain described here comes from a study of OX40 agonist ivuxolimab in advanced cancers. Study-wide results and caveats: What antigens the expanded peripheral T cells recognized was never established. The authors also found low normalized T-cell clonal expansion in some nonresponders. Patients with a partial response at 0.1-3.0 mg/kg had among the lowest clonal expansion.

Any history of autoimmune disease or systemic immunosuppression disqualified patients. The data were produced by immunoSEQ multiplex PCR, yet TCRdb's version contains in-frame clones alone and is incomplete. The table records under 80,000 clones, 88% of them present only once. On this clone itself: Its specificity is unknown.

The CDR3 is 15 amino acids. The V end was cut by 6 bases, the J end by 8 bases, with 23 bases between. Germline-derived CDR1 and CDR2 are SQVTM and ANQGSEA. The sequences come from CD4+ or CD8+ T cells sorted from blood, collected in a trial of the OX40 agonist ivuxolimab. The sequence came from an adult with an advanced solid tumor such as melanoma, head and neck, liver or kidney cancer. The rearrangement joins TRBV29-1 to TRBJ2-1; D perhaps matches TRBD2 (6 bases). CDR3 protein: CSVRRDPGSGDEQFF. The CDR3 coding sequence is TGCAGCGTCCGGAGGGACCCGGGAAGTGGGGATGAGCAGTTCTTC.